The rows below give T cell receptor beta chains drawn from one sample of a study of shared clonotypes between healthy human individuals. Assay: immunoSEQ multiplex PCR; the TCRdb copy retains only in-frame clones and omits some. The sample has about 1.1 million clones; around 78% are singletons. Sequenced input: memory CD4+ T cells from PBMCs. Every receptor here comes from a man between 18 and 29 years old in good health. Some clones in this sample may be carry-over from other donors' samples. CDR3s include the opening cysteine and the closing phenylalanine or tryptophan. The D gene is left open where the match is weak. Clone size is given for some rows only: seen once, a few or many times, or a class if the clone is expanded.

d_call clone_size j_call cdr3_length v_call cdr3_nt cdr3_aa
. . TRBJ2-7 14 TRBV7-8 TGTGCCAGCCAACTTAGGCCTCCTTCCTACGAGCAGTACTTC CASQLRPPSYEQYF
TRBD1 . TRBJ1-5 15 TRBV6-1 TGTGCCAGCAGTGAAGGGGACAGGGGAGGTCAGCCCCAGCATTTT CASSEGDRGGQPQHF
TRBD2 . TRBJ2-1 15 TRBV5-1 TGCGCCAGCAGCTTGGGTTCAGGGAGGGCCAATGAGCAGTTCTTC CASSLGSGRANEQFF
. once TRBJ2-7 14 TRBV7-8 TGTGCCAGCAGCATGACAGGAGGATCCTACGAGCAGTACTTC CASSMTGGSYEQYF
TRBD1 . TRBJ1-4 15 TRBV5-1 TGCGCCAGCAGCTTACCGGGACAGGGTAGTGAAAAACTGTTTTTT CASSLPGQGSEKLFF
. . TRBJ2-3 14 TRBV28 TGTGCCAGCAGTTCAACTTACCCGGCGGGTACGCAGTATTTT CASSSTYPAGTQYF
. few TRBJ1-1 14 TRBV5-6 TGTGCCAGCAGCTTGGGCGGACCCGGGGCTGAAGCTTTCTTT CASSLGGPGAEAFF
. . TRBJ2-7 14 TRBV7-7 TGTGCCAGCAGCTCCCGGACGGCGGGAAGCGAGCAGTACTTC CASSSRTAGSEQYF
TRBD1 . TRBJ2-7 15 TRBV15 TGTGCCACCAGCAGAGACCGGGACAGGGGATACGAGCAGTACTTC CATSRDRDRGYEQYF
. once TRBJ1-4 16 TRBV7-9 TGTGCCAGCAGCTTAGGCAAGGGGGGCAGGAGTGAAAAACTGTTTTTT CASSLGKGGRSEKLFF
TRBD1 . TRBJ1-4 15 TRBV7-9 TGTGCCAGCAGCTTAGCCGCCAGGGGGCATGAAAAACTGTTTTTT CASSLAARGHEKLFF
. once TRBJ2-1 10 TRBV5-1 TGCGCCAGCTCTGGGTCTGCGCAGTTCTTC CASSGSAQFF
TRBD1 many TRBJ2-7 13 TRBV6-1 TGTGCCAGCAGCGCCGACAGGGGATGGGGTCAGTACTTC CASSADRGWGQYF
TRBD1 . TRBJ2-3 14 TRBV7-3 TGTGCCAGCAGCTCGAGGGGGCTCACAGATACGCAGTATTTT CASSSRGLTDTQYF
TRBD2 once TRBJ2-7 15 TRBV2 TGTGCCAGCAGCGGACTAGCGGGGGACCTGGGAAGGCAGTACTTC CASSGLAGDLGRQYF
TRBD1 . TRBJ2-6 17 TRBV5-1 TGCGCCAGCAGCTCGGGACAGGGGATCTCTGGGGCCAACGTCCTGACTTTC CASSSGQGISGANVLTF
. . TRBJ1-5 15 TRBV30 TGTGCCTGGAGTGCAAAAAACCGGCAAAATCAGCCCCAGCATTTT CAWSAKNRQNQPQHF
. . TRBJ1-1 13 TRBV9 TGTGCCAGCAGCGTAGCTAGGAATGGTGAAGCTTTCTTT CASSVARNGEAFF
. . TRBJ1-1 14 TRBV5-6 TGTGCCAGCAGCCACAGGGTAGAAAGGCCTGAAGCTTTCTTT CASSHRVERPEAFF
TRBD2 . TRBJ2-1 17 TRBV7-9 TGTGCCAGCAGCACCCCACCCGGCGGGACTATAAGCAGTGAGCAGTTCTTC CASSTPPGGTISSEQFF
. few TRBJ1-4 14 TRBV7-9 TGTGCCAGCAGCTTTGCACAGGGAAATGAAAAACTGTTTTTT CASSFAQGNEKLFF
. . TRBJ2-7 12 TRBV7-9 TGTGCCAGCAGCTTTCAGAACTACGAGCAGTACTTC CASSFQNYEQYF
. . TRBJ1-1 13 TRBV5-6 TGTGCCAGCAGCTTGGTATTGGACACTGAAGCTTTCTTT CASSLVLDTEAFF
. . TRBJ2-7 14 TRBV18 TGTGCCAGCTCACGAGGCTTAGTTTCCTACGAGCAGTACTTC CASSRGLVSYEQYF
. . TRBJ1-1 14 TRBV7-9 TGTGCCAGCAGCTTTGGTGCTCTCTACACTGAAGCTTTCTTT CASSFGALYTEAFF